This TCR beta chain was retrieved from a study of blood T cell repertoires in COVID-19. As for the study in general: PBMCs, B-cell-depleted T cells, or T cells provided the cDNA or gDNA that made up the material.

Generated by immunoSEQ multiplex PCR, the TCRdb table keeps only in-frame clones and is missing some. Of about 320,000 clones listed, 90% were seen once; the top ten hold roughly 2.6%. J gave up 4 bases and V 4 bases, and 2 bases lay outside the gene matches. Germline-derived CDR1 and CDR2 are SGHRS and YFSETQ. The CDR3 consists of 13 residues. This clonotype originated in a man aged 55 to 69 who had recovered from COVID-19. Sequencing input: PBMCs or T cells enriched from blood (not recorded which). This rearrangement joins TRBV5-1 to TRBJ1-2; 9 bases agree with TRBD1. The CDR3 reads CASSEGQGYGYTF. The CDR3 nucleotides read TGCGCCAGCAGCGAGGGACAGGGCTATGGCTACACCTTC.